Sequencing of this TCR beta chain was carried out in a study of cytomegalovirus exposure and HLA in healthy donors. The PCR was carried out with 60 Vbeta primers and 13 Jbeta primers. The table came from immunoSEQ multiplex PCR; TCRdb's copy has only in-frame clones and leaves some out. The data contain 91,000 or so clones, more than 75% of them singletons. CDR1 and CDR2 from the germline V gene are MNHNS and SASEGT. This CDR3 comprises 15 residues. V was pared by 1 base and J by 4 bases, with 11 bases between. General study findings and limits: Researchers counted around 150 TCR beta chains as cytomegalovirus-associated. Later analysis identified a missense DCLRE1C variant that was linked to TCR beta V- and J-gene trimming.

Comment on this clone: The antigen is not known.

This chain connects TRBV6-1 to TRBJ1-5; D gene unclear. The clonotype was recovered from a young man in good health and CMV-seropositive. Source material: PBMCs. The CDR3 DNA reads TGTGCCAGCAGTGAAGTCGTGGCGGGGAATCAGCCCCAGCATTTT. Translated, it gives CASSEVVAGNQPQHF.